Listed here are 26 T cell receptor beta chains from one sample, sequenced in a study of beta chain features in type 1 diabetes. cDNA synthesis used the whole RNA isolate, giving expressed TCRB sequences. Assay used: immunoSEQ multiplex PCR; TCRdb lists only in-frame clones, some missing. The sample consists of under 550,000 clones, approximately 10% of them appearing once. The specimen was naive CD4+ T cells from blood. The receptors shown here come from a woman younger than 35 in good health.

This chain uses TRBV7-2 with TRBJ2-7; D is unclear. Germline V gene sequence: CDR1 SGHTA, CDR2 FQGNSA. The V end lost 1 base, the J end lost 3 bases, and 4 bases lay between the germline ends. The CDR3 consists of 12 residues. The DNA of the CDR3 is TGTGCCAGCAGCTTAGGGTACTACGAGCAGTACTTC. Encoded protein: CASSLGYYEQYF.

This clone has a handful of counts. This rearrangement joins TRBV30 to TRBJ1-1, with a possible D match to TRBD1 (5 bases). Trimming shortened V by 0 bases and J by 2 bases, and 10 bases separated the two germline ends. This CDR3 spans 14 amino acids. Germline V gene data show CDR1 as GTSNPN and CDR2 as SVGIG (reference sequence). CDR3: CAWSVMRGNTEAFF. The CDR3 nucleotides are TGTGCCTGGAGTGTAATGAGGGGAAACACTGAAGCTTTCTTT.

This clone was seen more than once but under ten times. Other DNA sequences in this specimen translate into the identical CDR3. The CDR3 region is CASSLRENTEAFF. As DNA, the CDR3 is TGTGCCAGCAGCTTAAGGGAAAACACTGAAGCTTTCTTT. The chain is built from TRBV7-9 and TRBJ1-1; D uncertain. Trimming took 2 bases from V and 2 from J, leaving 6 bases between them. The CDR3 loop spans 13 amino acids. The germline gives CDR1 SEHNR, CDR2 FQNEAQ (reference sequence). The complete variable domain, with remaining parts taken from reference TRBV7-9 and TRBJ1-1, reads DTGVSQNPRHKITKRGQNVTFRCDPISEHNRLYWYRQTLGQGPEFLTYFQNEAQLEKSRLLSDRFSAERPKGSFSTLEIQRTEQGDSAMYLCASSLRENTEAFFGQGTRLTVV.

In this sample, this clone turned up a few times. The chain couples TRBV14 to TRBJ2-5; 10 bases align to TRBD2. The V gene end was trimmed by 4 bases and the J gene end by 5 bases; junction bases not matched to a gene: 7. This CDR3 region has 15 residues. Germline CDR1 reads SGHDN; CDR2 reads FVKESK. CDR3 in DNA: TGTGCCAGCAGCCGCCTAGCGGGAGCGGGGGAGACCCAGTACTTC. This gives the protein CASSRLAGAGETQYF.

The genes are TRBV29-1 and TRBJ1-2; D gene unclear. Germline CDR1 SQVTM, CDR2 ANQGSEA. The germline V and J ends were trimmed by 3 bases and 9 bases, with 14 bases remaining between them. This CDR3 has 12 residues. CDR3 residues: CSVDAGLISYTF. In DNA, the CDR3 is TGCAGCGTTGACGCAGGACTTATAAGCTACACCTTC. Full variable domain (rest looked up from reference TRBV29-1 and TRBJ1-2): SAVISQKPSRDICQRGTSLTIQCQVDSQVTMMFWYRQQPGQSLTLIATANQGSEATYESGFVIDKFPISRPNLTFSTLTVSNMSPEDSSIYLCSVDAGLISYTFGSGTRLTVV.

The J gene is TRBJ2-7, the V gene TRBV11-2; 7 bases are shared with TRBD2. CDR1 and CDR2 (germline): SGHAT, FQNNGV. The junction had 6 bases not matched to a gene; V was cut back by 1 base and J by 0 bases. This CDR3 comprises 16 residues. The CDR3 region is CASSLGSGKSSYEQYF. The CDR3, as DNA: TGTGCCAGCAGCTTAGGAAGCGGGAAGAGCTCCTACGAGCAGTACTTC.

This clone was seen a handful of times. The gene calls are TRBV15 and TRBJ2-5; D may be TRBD1 (6 bases). The germline gives CDR1 LNHNV, CDR2 YYDKDF (reference sequence). The germline V and J ends were trimmed by 2 bases and 3 bases, with 13 bases remaining between them. This CDR3 spans 15 amino acids. CDR3 region: CATSRIQQGKETQYF. CDR3 sequence (DNA): TGTGCCACCAGCAGAATTCAACAGGGCAAAGAGACCCAGTACTTC.

As regards this clone: The sample has other DNA sequences that encode this CDR3 too. CDR3: CASSLTGNTEAFF. The CDR3 coding sequence is TGTGCCAGCAGCTTGACAGGGAACACTGAAGCTTTCTTT. The rearrangement links TRBV7-3 to TRBJ1-1; tentatively, D is TRBD1 (6 bases). Germline CDR1 and CDR2: SGHTA and FQGTGA. Trimming cost V 3 bases and J 1 base, with 6 bases left between them. The CDR3 covers 13 residues.

This clone has only a few counts. The CDR3 nucleotides are TGCAGTGCTAGTCAGGCAGGCGGAGCTTTCTTT. Protein product: CSASQAGGAFF. The chain employs TRBV20-1 and TRBJ1-1; D uncertain. The CDR3 is 11 amino acids. With 3 bases removed from V and 10 bases from J, the gap between germline ends came to 12 bases. CDR1 is DFQATT, CDR2 SNEGSKA, per germline (reference sequence).

This clone was observed at least ten times. J is TRBJ2-7 and V is TRBV7-2; possibly TRBD1 for D (5 bases). In germline, CDR1 is SGHTA, CDR2 FQGNSA. The CDR3 has 15 residues. V dropped 5 bases and J dropped 2 bases, with 16 bases sitting between them. For the CDR3, the DNA is TGTGCCAGCAGCCCGGAAACCAGGGATGCCTACGAGCAGTACGTC. This translates into CASSPETRDAYEQYV.

The J gene is TRBJ1-1, the V gene TRBV10-3; 7 nucleotides line up with TRBD1. With V trimmed by 2 bases and J by 0 bases, 3 bases remained unmatched. Germline assignment: CDR1 ENHRY and CDR2 SYGVKD. This CDR3 is 15 amino acids long. The chain's CDR3 is CAISETGTVNTEAFF. The CDR3 DNA reads as TGTGCCATCAGTGAGACAGGGACAGTGAACACTGAAGCTTTCTTT.

The chain's CDR3 is CASSFRSEGYTF. The CDR3 bases are TGTGCCAGCAGCTTTCGGTCAGAAGGCTACACCTTC. This rearrangement joins TRBV7-9 to TRBJ1-2; D remains unclear. Germline assignment: CDR1 SEHNR and CDR2 FQNEAQ (reference sequence). This CDR3 is built from 12 residues. The germline V and J ends were trimmed by 3 bases and 8 bases, with 10 bases remaining between them.

The gene calls are TRBV27 and TRBJ2-4; TRBD1 might be the D (6 bases). Germline V gives CDR1 MNHEY, CDR2 SMNVEV (reference sequence). V was cut by 2 bases and J by 6 bases, with 8 bases left in between. The CDR3 length is 13 residues. CDR3 bases: TGTGCCAGCAGTTTAGCAGGGGTAAACATTCAGTACTTC. Amino acids: CASSLAGVNIQYF.

This clone was seen only a few times. The chain employs TRBV15 and TRBJ2-1; 8 bases fit TRBD2. CDR1 and CDR2 from the germline V gene are LNHNV and YYDKDF (reference sequence). Trimming cost V 0 bases and J 9 bases; bases outside gene matches: 13. The CDR3 covers 17 residues. CDR3 sequence reads: CATSRDLTSGHRGEQFF. CDR3 nucleotides: TGTGCCACCAGCAGAGACTTAACTAGCGGTCATAGAGGTGAGCAGTTCTTC.

V is TRBV7-2 and J is TRBJ1-4; no reliable D call. This CDR3 contains 14 residues. CDR1 and CDR2 (germline): SGHTA, FQGNSA. V shed 3 bases and J shed 4 bases, with 9 bases lying between them. The CDR3 region is CASSFISFNEKLFF. CDR3 nucleotides: TGTGCCAGCAGCTTCATCAGCTTTAATGAAAAACTGTTTTTT.

V and J are TRBV5-4 and TRBJ2-7; TRBD1 agrees at 7 bases. The CDR3 runs to 15 residues. CDR1 is SGHNT, CDR2 YYREEE, per germline (reference sequence). J was trimmed by 6 bases and V by 0 bases; bases with no gene match: 9. The CDR3 is CASSLDAGGSSEQYV. The CDR3 DNA reads as TGTGCCAGCAGCTTGGATGCAGGGGGAAGCTCCGAGCAGTACGTC.

This clone has a handful of counts. The chain has TRBV5-4 and TRBJ2-5, with D perhaps given as TRBD1 or TRBD2 (5 bases each). CDR3 size: 16 residues. V lost 1 base, J lost 1 base, and 14 bases lay in between. CDR1 SGHNT and CDR2 YYREEE come from the germline V gene (reference sequence). CDR3 coding DNA: TGTGCCAGCAGCTTGTCAGGGTCGAGGGGCCAAGAGACCCAGTACTTC. This sequence encodes CASSLSGSRGQETQYF.

The chain couples TRBV25-1 to TRBJ2-7; 10 bases agree with TRBD1. The CDR3 extends over 15 amino acids. CDR1 is MGHDK and CDR2 is SYGVNS in the germline V gene. The J segment lost 6 bases and the V segment lost 3 bases, leaving 8 bases of the junction unmatched. The CDR3 bases are TGTGCCAGCAGTGACCCCGGGACAGGGGCTGGCGAGCAGTACTTC. This translates into CASSDPGTGAGEQYF.

The CDR3 bases are TGCGCCAGCAGCCCCCCGGGACAAAGATCATTCAATGAGCAGTTCTTC. Its translation is CASSPPGQRSFNEQFF. The rearrangement links TRBV4-1 to TRBJ2-1; D might be TRBD1 (6 bases). The CDR3 runs to 16 residues. Germline loops: CDR1 MGHRA, CDR2 YSYEKL. Trimming removed 4 bases at V and 6 bases at J, with 19 bases between.

This clone has only one observation. The rearrangement links TRBV6-6 to TRBJ2-4; weak D call: TRBD2 (6 bases). Germline-derived CDR1 and CDR2 are MNHNY and SVGAGI (reference sequence). This CDR3 contains 15 residues. V was shortened by 10 bases and J by 0 bases, with 16 bases between the two germline ends. The CDR3 DNA reads TGTGCCATCCTCCCTAGGGACTTAGCCAAAAACATTCAGTACTTC. Translating gives CAILPRDLAKNIQYF.

V and J are TRBV5-4 and TRBJ2-1; 8 bases are a match to TRBD2. Trimming at V came to 5 bases and at J to 7 bases, leaving 8 bases not matched to a gene. This CDR3 has 14 residues. The germline V gene has CDR1 SGHNT and CDR2 YYREEE (reference sequence). The CDR3 loop reads CASSRTSSTNEQFF. In DNA form, the CDR3 reads TGTGCCAGCAGTCGGACTAGCTCTACAAATGAGCAGTTCTTC.

V usage is TRBV5-1 and J usage is TRBJ1-5; the D is unclear. Looked up from germline, CDR1 is SGHRS and CDR2 is YFSETQ. The germline V and J ends were trimmed by 0 bases and 3 bases, with 4 bases remaining between them. The CDR3 has 13 residues. The CDR3 region has the DNA TGCGCCAGCAGCTTGGATGTCAATCAGCCCCAGCATTTT. It translates to CASSLDVNQPQHF.

The chain is built from TRBV9 and TRBJ1-2; D gene ambiguous. CDR1 SGDLS and CDR2 YYNGEE come from the germline V gene. The CDR3 consists of 14 residues. Trimming took off 0 bases at V and 4 bases at J, with 10 bases between the two ends. The CDR3 protein is CASSVEAATYGYTF. The CDR3 DNA sequence: TGTGCCAGCAGCGTAGAGGCAGCCACCTATGGCTACACCTTC.

This clone has only a few counts. The chain couples TRBV7-8 to TRBJ1-1; D gene ambiguous. The CDR3 contains 11 residues. The ends were cut back, 5 bases at V and 0 bases at J, with 1 base in the middle. Germline loops: CDR1 SGHVS, CDR2 FQNEAQ. Written as DNA, the CDR3 is TGTGCCAGCAGCGTGAACACTGAAGCTTTCTTT. It translates to CASSVNTEAFF.

Only a few counts were recorded for this clone. The chain joins TRBV29-1 to TRBJ2-2; possible D gene TRBD1, 6 bases. The CDR3 contains 14 residues. From germline, CDR1 is SQVTM and CDR2 ANQGSEA. Trimming pared 4 bases from V and 4 bases from J, leaving 13 bases between. DNA for the CDR3: TGCAGCGTTGGGGACACAAGAAGCACCGGGGAGCTGTTTTTT. This codes for CSVGDTRSTGELFF.

The table lists this clone with a few counts. The chain links TRBV6-5 to TRBJ2-3; D gene ambiguous. The CDR3 totals 12 residues. V gave up 6 bases and J gave up 1 base, with 5 bases separating them. CDR1 MNHEY and CDR2 SVGAGI come from the germline V gene. CDR3 nucleotides: TGTGCCAGCAGCGGACGCACAGATACGCAGTATTTT. Protein: CASSGRTDTQYF.